This T cell receptor beta chain was sequenced in a study of chemoradiotherapy in HPV16-positive cancers. Repertoires were generated with immunoSEQ multiplex PCR, while TCRdb's copy carries only in-frame clones and drops some. The data show 10,000 or so clones, with about 86% seen just once and over 2% held by the top ten. The CDR3 runs 14 residues. Trimming left V 1 base short and J 7 bases short, with 11 bases between. The germline gives CDR1 SEHNR, CDR2 FQNEAQ (reference sequence). The source of this sequence is a human donor with HPV-associated anogenital cancer. Sequenced here: blood, sampled from a patient who underwent chemoradiotherapy. The chain uses TRBV7-9 and TRBJ1-5; TRBD1 might be the D (5 bases). CDR3 in DNA: TGTGCCAGCAGCTTAGACCAGGGTGACCAGCCCCAGCATTTT. Translation gives CASSLDQGDQPQHF.